The 20 T cell receptor beta chains listed next were all sequenced from one sample in a study of regulatory T cells in long-lasting Graves disease. Time point defined: persistent/refractory GD, antithyroid drugs over 5 years with positive TRAb. From PBMCs, RNA was extracted and then used to make the TCR library. To make TCR beta libraries, researchers used iRepertoire HTBI primers and Arm-PCR of CDR3 regions. In TCRdb, the multiplex PCR reads were re-called with MiXCR into one record per CDR3 protein. The sample lists some 280,000 distinct CDR3 sequences, around 23% occurring once. The material was peripheral blood mononuclear cells (PBMCs), obtained when the disease was refractory, from a patient treated with antithyroid drugs. The receptors originated from a female donor with Graves disease.

This clonotype was seen at least ten times. CDR3 region: CAWSRDVNYGYTF. Here the CDR3 DNA reads TGTGCCTGGAGTCGGGACGTCAACTATGGCTACACCTTC. This chain connects TRBV30 to TRBJ1-2; perhaps TRBD1 as D (5 bases). Per germline, CDR1 GTSNPN and CDR2 SVGIG (reference sequence). The CDR3 loop spans 13 amino acids. With 2 bases removed from V and 2 bases from J, the gap between germline ends came to 9 bases.

This clonotype has a count of ten or more. This sequence joins TRBV2 and TRBJ2-2; D ambiguous. Trimming took off 4 bases at V and 7 bases at J, with 19 bases between the two ends. From germline, CDR1 is SNHLY and CDR2 FYNNEI. The CDR3 covers 16 residues. The DNA of the CDR3 is TGTGCCAGCAGTGTAGTAGCTCCTCGTGGCGGCGGGGAGCTGTTTTTT. As protein: CASSVVAPRGGGELFF.

Concerning this clonotype: A much larger clone sits a single nucleotide away, making a read error possible. V is TRBV2 and J is TRBJ1-1; D unclear. CDR1 is SNHLY, CDR2 FYNNEI, per germline. CDR3 length: 16 amino acids. CDR3 protein: CTTKGSFRKAQTEAFF. The DNA of the CDR3 is TGTACCACCAAAGGGTCTTTCCGGAAAGCCCAGACTGAAGCTTTCTTT.

This clonotype was counted only a few times. This chain joins TRBV5-1 and TRBJ2-7; D is uncertain. Trimming cost V 0 bases and J 6 bases, with 13 bases left between them. The CDR3 length is 14 residues. Germline V CDR1 and CDR2: SGHRS, YFSETQ. Written as DNA, the CDR3 is TGCGCCAGCAGCTTGGCCCACGTAGAGGCCGAGCAGTACTTC. Translated: CASSLAHVEAEQYF. The variable domain in full, completed from reference TRBV5-1 and TRBJ2-7, reads KAGVTQTPRYLIKTRGQQVTLSCSPISGHRSVSWYQQTPGQGLQFLFEYFSETQRNKGNFPGRFSGRQFSNSRSEMNVSTLELGDSALYLCASSLAHVEAEQYFGPGTRLTVT.

The chain links TRBV20-1 to TRBJ1-2; no firm D call. Looked up from germline, CDR1 is DFQATT and CDR2 is SNEGSKA (reference sequence). The CDR3 extends over 12 amino acids. Trimming pared 6 bases from V and 3 bases from J, leaving 11 bases between. The CDR3 DNA follows: TGCAGTGCCCCCGACCTACACTATGGCTACACCTTC. The encoded protein is CSAPDLHYGYTF.

This clonotype was counted ten times or more. The V call is TRBV6-5, the J call TRBJ2-7; D may be TRBD1 (6 bases). This CDR3 is built from 14 residues. From germline, CDR1 is MNHEY and CDR2 SVGAGI. The V end lost 1 base, the J end lost 3 bases, and 10 bases lay between the germline ends. The DNA for the CDR3 is TGTGCCAGCAGTTACTTCGACAGGAACTACGAGCAGTACTTC. Protein: CASSYFDRNYEQYF.

The chain employs TRBV29-1 and TRBJ2-2, with a possible D match to TRBD2 (5 bases). The germline gives CDR1 SQVTM, CDR2 ANQGSEA. The germline V and J ends were trimmed by 3 bases and 1 base, with 9 bases remaining between them. The CDR3 runs 14 residues. CDR3 nucleotide sequence: TGCAGCGTTGAGGAGGACTTGAACACCGGGGAGCTGTTTTTT. Residues: CSVEEDLNTGELFF.

This clonotype was seen at least ten times. The chain joins TRBV28 to TRBJ1-2; 7 bases agree with TRBD1. Trimming took 2 bases from V and 6 from J; bases not matched to a gene: 6. The CDR3 consists of 14 residues. Germline V gene data show CDR1 as MDHEN and CDR2 as SYDVKM. The CDR3 loop is CASSLNRGLHGYTF. CDR3 nucleotides: TGTGCCAGCAGTTTAAACAGGGGTCTGCATGGCTACACCTTC.

As for this clonotype: Lacking the conserved final phenylalanine or tryptophan, this CDR3 likely reflects a read error. The genes are TRBV6-5 and TRBJ2-1; tentatively, D is TRBD1 (6 bases). V lost 2 bases and J lost 5, with 10 bases in between. CDR3 length: 14 residues. CDR1 and CDR2 (germline): MNHEY, SVGAGI. This chain's CDR3 is CASSYRRGHNEQFS. Here the CDR3 DNA reads TGTGCCAGCAGTTACCGCAGGGGCCACAATGAGCAGTTCTCC.

This clonotype was observed at least ten times. The chain couples TRBV2 to TRBJ2-7; 9 nucleotides match TRBD2. The trim removed 7 bases at V and 6 bases at J, leaving 7 bases unmatched. The CDR3 is 13 residues long. In germline, CDR1 is SNHLY, CDR2 FYNNEI. CDR3 residues: CASTAGGPFEQYF. DNA of the CDR3: TGTGCCAGCACGGCGGGAGGGCCCTTCGAGCAGTACTTC.

This clonotype turned up a few times. CDR3 loop: CASSPLWTVNTEAFF. CDR3 bases: TGTGCCAGCTCACCCTTATGGACGGTGAACACTGAAGCTTTCTTT. The chain recombines TRBV18 with TRBJ1-1; D not certain. V lost 3 bases and J 0 bases, leaving 11 bases between the germline ends. Germline assignment: CDR1 KGHSH and CDR2 LQKENI. The CDR3 spans 15 residues.

This clonotype was seen ten or more times. The J gene is TRBJ2-7, the V gene TRBV28; 9 nucleotides align to TRBD1. V shed 3 bases and J 4 bases; nucleotides not matched to a gene: 16. Germline lookup yields CDR1 MDHEN and CDR2 SYDVKM. This CDR3 is 18 amino acids long. CDR3 region: CASSLPRQGGQGLYEQYF. The CDR3 region has the DNA TGTGCCAGCAGTTTGCCCCGCCAAGGGGGACAGGGTTTGTACGAGCAGTACTTC.

This rearrangement joins TRBV20-1 to TRBJ2-7, with D maybe TRBD1 (6 bases). V lost 0 bases and J lost 2, with 20 bases in between. Germline-derived CDR1 and CDR2 are DFQATT and SNEGSKA (reference sequence). The CDR3 totals 17 residues. CDR3 nucleotides: TGCAGTGCTAGAGATCTTTCACAAACAGGGTATACCTACGAGCAGTACTTC. Its translation: CSARDLSQTGYTYEQYF.

The chain recombines TRBV7-8 with TRBJ2-3; 9 bases are shared with TRBD1. This CDR3 is 15 amino acids long. Trimming removed 2 bases from V and 6 bases from J; junction bases left unmatched: 6. Per the germline V gene, CDR1 is SGHVS and CDR2 is FQNEAQ. CDR3 sequence: CASSLLTGGPDTQYF. CDR3 in DNA: TGTGCCAGCAGCTTATTGACAGGGGGGCCGGATACGCAGTATTTT.

This clonotype came up a few times. CDR3 nucleotides: TGTGCCAGCAGCTGGGTGGGGGGGCTCGAAAACACCATATATTTT. Protein sequence: CASSWVGGLENTIYF. The chain is built from TRBV7-2 and TRBJ1-3, with a possible D match to TRBD1 (6 bases). Trimming pared 4 bases from V and 6 bases from J, leaving 16 bases between. Per the germline V gene, CDR1 is SGHTA and CDR2 is FQGNSA. The CDR3 covers 15 residues. Filled out from reference TRBV7-2 and TRBJ1-3, the complete variable domain reads GAGVSQSPSNKVTEKGKDVELRCDPISGHTALYWYRQSLGQGLEFLIYFQGNSAPDKSGLPSDRFSAERTGGSVSTLTIQRTQQEDSAVYLCASSWVGGLENTIYFGEGSWLTVV.

As to this clonotype: A read error may be the cause here, since a much bigger clone is one base away. The chain links TRBV11-1 to TRBJ1-1, with a possible D match to TRBD1 (5 bases). Looked up from germline, CDR1 is SGHAT and CDR2 is FQDESV (reference sequence). This CDR3 comprises 13 residues. V shed 3 bases and J shed 6 bases, with 11 bases lying between them. CDR3 sequence: CASSFSGGAEAFF. The CDR3 DNA reads TGTGCCAGCAGCTTTTCTGGGGGGGCTGAAGCTTTCTTT. The whole variable domain, remainder taken from reference TRBV11-1 and TRBJ1-1, is EAEVAQSPRYKITEKSQAVAFWCDPISGHATLYWYRQILGQGPELLVQFQDESVVDDSQLPKDRFSAERLKGVDSTLKIQPAELGDSAMYLCASSFSGGAEAFFGQGTRLTVV.

This clonotype was found many times. The chain is built from TRBV29-1 and TRBJ1-2; D call uncertain. The CDR3 contains 12 residues. The ends were cut back, 3 bases at V and 4 bases at J, with 9 bases in the middle. Germline lookup yields CDR1 SQVTM and CDR2 ANQGSEA. The CDR3 spells CSVDRTLYGYTF. The CDR3 DNA reads as TGCAGCGTTGACAGGACTCTCTATGGCTACACCTTC.

The rearrangement joins TRBV7-9 to TRBJ1-6; D call uncertain. Trimming left V 1 base short and J 7 bases short, with 5 bases between. The CDR3 length is 13 residues. The germline V gene encodes CDR1 SEHNR and CDR2 FQNEAQ (reference sequence). Written as DNA, the CDR3 is TGTGCCAGCAGCTTAGAGCCCAATTCACCCCTCCACTTT. Translation gives CASSLEPNSPLHF.

This clonotype occurred many times. V gene TRBV30 combines with J gene TRBJ1-1, with 8 bases fitting TRBD1. The CDR3 length is 12 residues. Germline V lookup: CDR1 GTSNPN, CDR2 SVGIG (reference sequence). The V segment lost 5 bases and the J segment 1 base; nucleotides outside the gene matches: 0. The chain's CDR3 is CAWDRGNTEAFF. The CDR3 DNA is TGTGCCTGGGACAGGGGGAACACTGAAGCTTTCTTT.

This clonotype has more than one count but fewer than ten. The V gene is TRBV20-1, the J gene TRBJ2-7, with D possibly TRBD2 on 5 matching bases. V was pared by 3 bases and J by 5 bases, with 20 bases between. The CDR3 runs to 15 residues. The germline V gene has CDR1 DFQATT and CDR2 SNEGSKA (reference sequence). This CDR3 is CSARMGAGIRNEQYF. For the CDR3, the DNA is TGCAGTGCTAGGATGGGAGCTGGGATTAGGAACGAGCAGTACTTC.